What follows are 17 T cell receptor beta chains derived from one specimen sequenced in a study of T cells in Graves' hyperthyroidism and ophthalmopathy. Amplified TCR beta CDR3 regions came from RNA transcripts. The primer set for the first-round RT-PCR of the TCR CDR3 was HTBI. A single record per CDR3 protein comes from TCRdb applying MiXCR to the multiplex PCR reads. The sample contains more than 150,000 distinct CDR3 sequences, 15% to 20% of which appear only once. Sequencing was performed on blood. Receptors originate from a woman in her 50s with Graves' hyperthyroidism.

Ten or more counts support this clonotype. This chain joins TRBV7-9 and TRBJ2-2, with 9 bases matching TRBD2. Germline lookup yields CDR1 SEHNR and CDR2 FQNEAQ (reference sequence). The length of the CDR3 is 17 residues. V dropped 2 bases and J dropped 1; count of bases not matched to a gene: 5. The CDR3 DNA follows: TGTGCCAGCAGCTTAAGCGCTAGCGGGGTGAACACCGGGGAGCTGTTTTTT. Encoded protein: CASSLSASGVNTGELFF. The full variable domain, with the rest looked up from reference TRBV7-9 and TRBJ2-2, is DTGVSQNPRHKITKRGQNVTFRCDPISEHNRLYWYRQTLGQGPEFLTYFQNEAQLEKSRLLSDRFSAERPKGSFSTLEIQRTEQGDSAMYLCASSLSASGVNTGELFFGEGSRLTVL.

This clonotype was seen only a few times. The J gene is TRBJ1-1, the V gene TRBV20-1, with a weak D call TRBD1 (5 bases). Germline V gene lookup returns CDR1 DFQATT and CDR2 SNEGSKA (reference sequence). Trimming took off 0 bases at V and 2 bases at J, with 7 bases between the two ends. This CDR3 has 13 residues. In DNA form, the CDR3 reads TGCAGTGCTAGAGATTGGGACAACACTGAAGCTTTCTTT. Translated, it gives CSARDWDNTEAFF.

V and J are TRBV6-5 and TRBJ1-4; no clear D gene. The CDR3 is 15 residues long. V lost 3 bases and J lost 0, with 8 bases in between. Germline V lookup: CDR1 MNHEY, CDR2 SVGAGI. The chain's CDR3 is CASSYSDATNEKLFF. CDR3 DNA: TGTGCCAGCAGTTATTCGGATGCAACTAATGAAAAACTGTTTTTT.

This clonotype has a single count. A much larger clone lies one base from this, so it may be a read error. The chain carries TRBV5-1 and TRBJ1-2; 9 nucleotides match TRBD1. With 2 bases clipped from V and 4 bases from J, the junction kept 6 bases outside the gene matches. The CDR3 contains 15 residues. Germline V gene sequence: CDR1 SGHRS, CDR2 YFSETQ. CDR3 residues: CASSFSGQGPYGYTF. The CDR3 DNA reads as TGCGCCAGCAGCTTCTCGGGACAGGGTCCCTATGGCTACACCTTC.

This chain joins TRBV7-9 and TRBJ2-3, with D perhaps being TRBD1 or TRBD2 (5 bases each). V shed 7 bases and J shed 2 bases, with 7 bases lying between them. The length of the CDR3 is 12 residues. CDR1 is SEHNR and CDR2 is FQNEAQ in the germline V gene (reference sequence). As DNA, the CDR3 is TGTGCCAGCACCGGGACCACAGATACGCAGTATTTT. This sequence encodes CASTGTTDTQYF.

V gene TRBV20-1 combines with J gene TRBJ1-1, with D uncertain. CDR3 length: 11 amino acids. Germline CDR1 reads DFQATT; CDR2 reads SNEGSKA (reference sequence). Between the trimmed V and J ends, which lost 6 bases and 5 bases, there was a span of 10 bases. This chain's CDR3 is CSAPTMTEAFF. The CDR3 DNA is TGCAGTGCGCCAACAATGACTGAAGCTTTCTTT.

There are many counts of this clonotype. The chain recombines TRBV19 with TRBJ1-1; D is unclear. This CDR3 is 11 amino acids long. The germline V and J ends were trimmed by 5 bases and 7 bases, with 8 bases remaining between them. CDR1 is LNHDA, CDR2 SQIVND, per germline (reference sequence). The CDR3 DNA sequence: TGTGCCAGTAGTTGGACCCATGAAGCTTTCTTT. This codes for CASSWTHEAFF.

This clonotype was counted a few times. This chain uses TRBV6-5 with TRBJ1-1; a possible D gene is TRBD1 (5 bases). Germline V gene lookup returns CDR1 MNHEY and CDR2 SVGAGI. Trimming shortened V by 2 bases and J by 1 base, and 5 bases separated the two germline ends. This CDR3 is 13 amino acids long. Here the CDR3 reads CASSYDRNTEAFF. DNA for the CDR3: TGTGCCAGCAGTTACGACAGGAACACTGAAGCTTTCTTT.

The CDR3 DNA reads TGTGCCAGCAGTTTCGACGCGTACAATGAGCAGTTCTTC. It codes for CASSFDAYNEQFF. The rearrangement uses TRBV27 and TRBJ2-1, with D uncertain. Germline lookup yields CDR1 MNHEY and CDR2 SMNVEV (reference sequence). This CDR3 has 13 amino acids. V was clipped by 3 bases and J by 4 bases, with 7 bases between them.

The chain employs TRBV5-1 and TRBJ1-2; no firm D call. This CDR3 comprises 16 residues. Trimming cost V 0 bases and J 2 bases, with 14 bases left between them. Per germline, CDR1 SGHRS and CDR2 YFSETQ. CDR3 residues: CASSLAIPSVNYGYTF. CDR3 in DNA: TGCGCCAGCAGCTTGGCAATTCCGTCCGTAAACTATGGCTACACCTTC.

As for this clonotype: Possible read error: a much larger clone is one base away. The CDR3, as DNA: TGTGCCACCAGTGATCGGGGCCGCGACGAGCAGTACTTC. The encoded protein is CATSDRGRDEQYF. This chain connects TRBV24-1 to TRBJ2-7, with D perhaps TRBD1 or TRBD2 (5 bases each). The CDR3 consists of 13 residues. Germline V lookup: CDR1 KGHDR, CDR2 SFDVKD. Trimming pared 3 bases from V and 5 bases from J, leaving 10 bases between.

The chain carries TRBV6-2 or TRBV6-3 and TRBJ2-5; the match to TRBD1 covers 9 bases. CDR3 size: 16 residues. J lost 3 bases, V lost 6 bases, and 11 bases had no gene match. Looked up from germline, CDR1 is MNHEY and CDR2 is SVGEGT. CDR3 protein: CASSNPGQGSEETQYF. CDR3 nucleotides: TGTGCCAGCAGCAACCCGGGACAGGGTTCGGAAGAGACCCAGTACTTC.

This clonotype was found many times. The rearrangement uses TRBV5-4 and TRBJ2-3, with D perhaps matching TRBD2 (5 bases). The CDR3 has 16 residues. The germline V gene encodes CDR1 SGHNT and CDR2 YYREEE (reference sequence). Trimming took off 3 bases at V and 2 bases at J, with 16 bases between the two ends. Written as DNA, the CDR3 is TGTGCCAGCAGCTGGGTCGGGTCCGGGAACACAGATACGCAGTATTTT. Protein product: CASSWVGSGNTDTQYF.

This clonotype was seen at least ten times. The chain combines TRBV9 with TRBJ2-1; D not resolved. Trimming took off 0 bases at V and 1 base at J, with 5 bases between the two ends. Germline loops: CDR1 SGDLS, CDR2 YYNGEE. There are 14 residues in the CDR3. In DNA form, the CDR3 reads TGTGCCAGCAGCGTAGCTGTATCCTACAATGAGCAGTTCTTC. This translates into CASSVAVSYNEQFF.

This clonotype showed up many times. The CDR3 spells CASSLTTGLYNEQFF. The CDR3 DNA follows: TGCGCCAGCAGCCTTACCACGGGACTATACAATGAGCAGTTCTTC. The V call is TRBV4-1, the J call TRBJ2-1, with 7 bases fitting TRBD2. The V gene's germline CDR1 is MGHRA and CDR2 YSYEKL. J lost 4 bases, V lost 4 bases, and 7 bases had no gene match. The CDR3 sequence is 15 residues long.

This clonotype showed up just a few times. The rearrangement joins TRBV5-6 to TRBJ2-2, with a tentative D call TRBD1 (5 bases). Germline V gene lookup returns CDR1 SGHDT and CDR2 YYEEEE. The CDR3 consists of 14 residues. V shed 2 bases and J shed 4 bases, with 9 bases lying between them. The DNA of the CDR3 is TGTGCCAGCAGCTTTTCAGGGCTCACCGGGGAGCTGTTTTTT. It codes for CASSFSGLTGELFF.

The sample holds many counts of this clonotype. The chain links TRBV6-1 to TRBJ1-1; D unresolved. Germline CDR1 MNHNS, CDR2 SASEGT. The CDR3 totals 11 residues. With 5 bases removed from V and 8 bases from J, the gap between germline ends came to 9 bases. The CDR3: CASSYTTEAFF. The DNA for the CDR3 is TGTGCCAGCAGTTACACAACGGAAGCTTTCTTT.